This record covers a single T cell receptor beta chain. Its antigen specificity is not known. No much larger clonotype is one base removed from it; base qualities were not supplied. The immunoSEQ Assay, a bias-controlled multiplex PCR, was used to amplify TCRbeta CDR3 regions from genomic DNA. The authors processed their data as follows. Nucleated cell counts per sample were estimated from amplification of reference gene primers within the assay. Sequence reads were collapsed and filtered to measure the absolute abundance of every unique TCRbeta CDR3 rearrangement. For each sample, productive Simpson clonality was calculated as the square root of Simpson's diversity index across productive rearrangements. TCRdb re-hosts the immuneACCESS table, in-frame sequences only. Its copies lack some clones; in the studies checked, an unresolved V gene accounts for under half of them, and the cause for the rest is not known. Clone size and V and J calls were adopted from that table, with D and trimming inferred from the DNA. A total of 70,000 to 100,000 clones appear in this sample, around 84% of them only once. Approximately 12% of the sample goes to the ten largest clones.

This sample is drawn from a study of blood T cell repertoires in COVID-19 (TCRdb year 2020). Context from the whole study: Samples covering the acute and convalescent phases of COVID-19 were provided by collaborators in the United States, Italy and Spain. The material from the prospective study consisted of cDNA or gDNA derived from T cells, B-cell-depleted T cells, or PBMCs. The sample metadata nearly always contained a de-identified subject ID, COVID-19 status, age in years and sex. The samples were drawn from the first 160 participants of the ongoing ImmuneRACE study and from 950 to 1,500 subjects provided by 6 global collaborators. A freely available public database, intended as a resource for researchers studying the immune response to SARS-CoV-2, is where the repertoires were released. HLA class I and class II types, where available, came from metadata supplied by the sample provider rather than from assay-based typing. Deeply sampled blood TCRbeta repertoires from subjects exposed to, actively infected with, or recovered from COVID-19 were included in the dataset. The paper's findings and limits, for the study overall: The amount of clinical and demographic metadata varied by source and participant and was provided uncurated.

The germline V gene sets CDR1 to MNHNS and CDR2 to SASEGT. Measured from the cysteine to the phenylalanine, the CDR3 is 17 residues long. CDR3 DNA only is kept here, 51 bases in frame from base 1. Unmatched junction bases come to 6, with V trimmed by 2 bases and J by 0 bases. Each collaborating institution followed its own protocols to collect whole blood in K2EDTA tubes. Collaborator samples were shipped for TCRbeta analysis as frozen whole blood, isolated PBMCs, or DNA extracted from either sample type. What was sequenced was peripheral blood. The TCR sequence derives from a human donor in a cohort sampled during active COVID-19. The sequence joins TRBV6-1 to TRBJ1-3; 8 middle bases align to TRBD1. The DNA reads as follows: TGTGCCAGCAGTGAAAGACAGGGGCCAGGCTCTGGAAACACCATATATTTT. It is translated as CASSERQGPGSGNTIYF.